The clone carrying this TCR beta chain has only a few counts. Its antigen is not known. Roughly 9.5 milliliters of peripheral blood were drawn from each donor into EDTA-treated tubes. Alongside a J-beta primer mix, a sample-barcoded 5' primer served in a second PCR lasting 7 to 11 cycles. TCRdb re-called the 5' RACE reads through MiXCR, storing one row per CDR3 protein. The sample holds around 1,000,000 distinct CDR3 sequences, 35% to 40% seen once. The sample originates from a study of blood T cells in healthy people across ages. The study's findings and limits: Per million T cells, the diversity of TCR beta decreased roughly linearly as age advanced. Naive CD4+ cells and diversity were both higher in long-lived donors than in aged donors.

The length of the CDR3 is 16 residues. Trimming removed 6 bases from V and 1 base from J, with 15 bases in between. The germline CDR1 and CDR2 sequences are MNHNS and SASEGT. Sequencing used blood. This sequence joins TRBV6-1 and TRBJ2-2; D ambiguous. The clonotype comes from a man aged 18 to 30 in good health. CDR3 in amino acids: CASRETRAWNTGELFF. DNA of the CDR3: TGTGCCAGCAGGGAAACAAGGGCTTGGAACACCGGGGAGCTGTTTTTT.